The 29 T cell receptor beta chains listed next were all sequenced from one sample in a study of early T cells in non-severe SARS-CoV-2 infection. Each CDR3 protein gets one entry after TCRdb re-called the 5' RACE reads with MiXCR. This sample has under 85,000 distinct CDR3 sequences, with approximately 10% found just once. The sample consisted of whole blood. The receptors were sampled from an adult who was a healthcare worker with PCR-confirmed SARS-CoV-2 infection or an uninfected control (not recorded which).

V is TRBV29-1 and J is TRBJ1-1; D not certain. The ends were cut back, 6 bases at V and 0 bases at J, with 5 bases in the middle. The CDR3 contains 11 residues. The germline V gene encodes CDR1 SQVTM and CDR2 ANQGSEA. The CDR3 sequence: CSVSLNTEAFF. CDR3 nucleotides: TGCAGCGTATCGTTGAACACTGAAGCTTTCTTT.

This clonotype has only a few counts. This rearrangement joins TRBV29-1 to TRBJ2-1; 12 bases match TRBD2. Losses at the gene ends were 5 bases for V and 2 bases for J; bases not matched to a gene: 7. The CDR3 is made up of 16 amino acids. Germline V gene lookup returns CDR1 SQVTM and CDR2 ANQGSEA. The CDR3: CSVRGTSGGTYNEQFF. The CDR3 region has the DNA TGCAGCGTTAGGGGAACTAGCGGGGGGACCTACAATGAGCAGTTCTTC.

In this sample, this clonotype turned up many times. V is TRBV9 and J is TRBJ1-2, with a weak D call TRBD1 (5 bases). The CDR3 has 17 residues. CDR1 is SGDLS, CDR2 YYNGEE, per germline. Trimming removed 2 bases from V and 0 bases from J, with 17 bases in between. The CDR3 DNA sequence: TGTGCCAGCAGCGTTAGTCCAAGGGGCCAAGCTAACTATGGCTACACCTTC. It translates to CASSVSPRGQANYGYTF.

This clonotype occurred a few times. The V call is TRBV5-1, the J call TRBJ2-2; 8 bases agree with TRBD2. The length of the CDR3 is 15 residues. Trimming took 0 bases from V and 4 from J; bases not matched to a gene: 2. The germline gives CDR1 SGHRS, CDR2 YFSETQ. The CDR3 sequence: CASSLGTSGTGELFF. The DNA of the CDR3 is TGCGCCAGCAGCTTGGGCACTAGCGGCACCGGGGAGCTGTTTTTT.

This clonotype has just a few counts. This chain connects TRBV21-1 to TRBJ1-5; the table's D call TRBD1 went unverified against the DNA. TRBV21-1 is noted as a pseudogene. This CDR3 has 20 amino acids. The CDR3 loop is CASSTMAQGASTYSNQPQHF. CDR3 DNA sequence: TGTGCCAGCAGCACTATGGCCCAGGGGGCGAGCACATATAGCAATCAGCCCCAGCATTTT.

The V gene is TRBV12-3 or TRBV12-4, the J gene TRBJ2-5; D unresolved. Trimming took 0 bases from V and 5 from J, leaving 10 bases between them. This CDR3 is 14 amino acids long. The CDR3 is CASSLAAGRETQYF. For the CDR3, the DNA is TGTGCCAGCAGTTTAGCGGCCGGCAGGGAGACCCAGTACTTC.

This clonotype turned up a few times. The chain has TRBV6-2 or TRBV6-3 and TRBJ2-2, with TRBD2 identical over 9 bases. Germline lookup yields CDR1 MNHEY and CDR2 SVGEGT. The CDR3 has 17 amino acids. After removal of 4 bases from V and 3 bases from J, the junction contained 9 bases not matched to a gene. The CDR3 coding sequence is TGTGCCAGCAGTTTCCTGGGACTAGCTGCTCACACCGGGGAGCTGTTTTTT. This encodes CASSFLGLAAHTGELFF.

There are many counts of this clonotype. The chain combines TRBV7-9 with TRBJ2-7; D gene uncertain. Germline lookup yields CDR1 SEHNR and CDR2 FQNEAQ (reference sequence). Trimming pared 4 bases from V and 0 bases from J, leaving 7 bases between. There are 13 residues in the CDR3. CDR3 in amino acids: CASSSEASYEQYF. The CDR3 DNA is TGTGCCAGCAGCTCCGAGGCCTCCTACGAGCAGTACTTC.

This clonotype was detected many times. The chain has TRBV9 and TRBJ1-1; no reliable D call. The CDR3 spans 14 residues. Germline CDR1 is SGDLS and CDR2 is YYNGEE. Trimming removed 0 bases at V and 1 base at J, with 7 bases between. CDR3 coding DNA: TGTGCCAGCAGCGTAGGTGCAGCGAACACTGAAGCTTTCTTT. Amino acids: CASSVGAANTEAFF.

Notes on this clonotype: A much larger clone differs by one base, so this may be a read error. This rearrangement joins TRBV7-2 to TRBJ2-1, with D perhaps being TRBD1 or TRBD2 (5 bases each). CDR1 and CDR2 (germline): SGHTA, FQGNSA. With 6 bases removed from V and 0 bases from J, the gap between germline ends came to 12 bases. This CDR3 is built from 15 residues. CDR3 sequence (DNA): TGTACCAGCAGGAGGGACCAGGGCTCCTACAATGAGCAGTTCTTC. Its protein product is CTSRRDQGSYNEQFF. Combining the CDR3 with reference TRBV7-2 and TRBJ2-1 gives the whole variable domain GAGVSQSPSNKVTEKGKDVELRCDPISGHTALYWYRQSLGQGLEFLIYFQGNSAPDKSGLPSDRFSAERTGGSVSTLTIQRTQQEDSAVYLCTSRRDQGSYNEQFFGPGTRLTVL.

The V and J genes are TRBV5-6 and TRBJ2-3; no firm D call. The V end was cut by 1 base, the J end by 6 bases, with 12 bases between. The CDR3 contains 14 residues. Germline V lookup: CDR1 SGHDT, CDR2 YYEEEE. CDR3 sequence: CASSLSIILDTQYF. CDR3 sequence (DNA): TGTGCCAGCAGCTTGAGTATCATCCTGGATACGCAGTATTTT.

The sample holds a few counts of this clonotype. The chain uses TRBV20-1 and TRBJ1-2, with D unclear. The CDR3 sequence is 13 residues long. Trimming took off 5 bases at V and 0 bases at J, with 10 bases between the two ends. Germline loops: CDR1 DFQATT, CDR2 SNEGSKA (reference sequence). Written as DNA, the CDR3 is TGCAGTGCTTCCCTCGCGGCTAACTATGGCTACACCTTC. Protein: CSASLAANYGYTF.

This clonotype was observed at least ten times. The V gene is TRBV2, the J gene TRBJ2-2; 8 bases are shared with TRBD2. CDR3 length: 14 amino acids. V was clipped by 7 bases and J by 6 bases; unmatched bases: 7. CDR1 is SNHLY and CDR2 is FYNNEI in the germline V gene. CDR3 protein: CASKSGRVPGELFF. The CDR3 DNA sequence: TGTGCCAGCAAAAGCGGGAGAGTTCCCGGGGAGCTGTTTTTT.

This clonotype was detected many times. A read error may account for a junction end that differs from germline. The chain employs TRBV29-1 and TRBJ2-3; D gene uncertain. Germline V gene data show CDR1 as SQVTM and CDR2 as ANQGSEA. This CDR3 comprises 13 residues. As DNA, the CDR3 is TGCAGCGTCGAAGGATTCCGCACAGATACGCAGTATTTT. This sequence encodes CSVEGFRTDTQYF.

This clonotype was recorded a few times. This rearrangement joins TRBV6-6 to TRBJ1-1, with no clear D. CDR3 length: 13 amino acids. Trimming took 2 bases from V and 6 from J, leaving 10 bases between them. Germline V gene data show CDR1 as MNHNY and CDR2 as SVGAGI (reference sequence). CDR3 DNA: TGTGCCAGCAGTTACGGCGAGATCGCTGAAGCTTTCTTT. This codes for CASSYGEIAEAFF.

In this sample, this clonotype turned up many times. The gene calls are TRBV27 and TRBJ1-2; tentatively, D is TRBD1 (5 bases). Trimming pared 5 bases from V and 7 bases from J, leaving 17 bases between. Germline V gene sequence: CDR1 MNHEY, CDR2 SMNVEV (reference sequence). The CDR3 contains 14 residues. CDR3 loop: CASSPAAGRGGYTF. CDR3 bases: TGTGCCAGCAGTCCTGCTGCAGGGAGAGGTGGCTACACCTTC.

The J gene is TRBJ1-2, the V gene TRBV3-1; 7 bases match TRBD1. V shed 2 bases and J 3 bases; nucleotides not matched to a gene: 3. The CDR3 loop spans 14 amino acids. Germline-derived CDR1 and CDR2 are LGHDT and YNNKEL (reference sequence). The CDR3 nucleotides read TGTGCCAGCAGCCAACCCGGGACAGACTATGGCTACACCTTC. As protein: CASSQPGTDYGYTF.

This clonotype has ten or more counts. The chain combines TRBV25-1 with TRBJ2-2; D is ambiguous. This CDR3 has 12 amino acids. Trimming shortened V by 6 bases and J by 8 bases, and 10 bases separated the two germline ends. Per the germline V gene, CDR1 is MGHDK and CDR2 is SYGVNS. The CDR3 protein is CASSSPWGELFF. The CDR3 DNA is TGTGCCAGCAGCTCCCCCTGGGGGGAGCTGTTTTTT.

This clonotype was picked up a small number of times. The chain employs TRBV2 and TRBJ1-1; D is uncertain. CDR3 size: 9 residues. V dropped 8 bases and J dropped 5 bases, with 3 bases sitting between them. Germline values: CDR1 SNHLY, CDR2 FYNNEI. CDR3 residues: CASGTEAFF. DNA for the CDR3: TGTGCCAGCGGGACTGAAGCTTTCTTT. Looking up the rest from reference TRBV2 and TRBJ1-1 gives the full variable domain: EPEVTQTPSHQVTQMGQEVILRCVPISNHLYFYWYRQILGQKVEFLVSFYNNEISEKSEIFDDQFSVERPDGSNFTLKIRSTKLEDSAMYFCASGTEAFFGQGTRLTVV.

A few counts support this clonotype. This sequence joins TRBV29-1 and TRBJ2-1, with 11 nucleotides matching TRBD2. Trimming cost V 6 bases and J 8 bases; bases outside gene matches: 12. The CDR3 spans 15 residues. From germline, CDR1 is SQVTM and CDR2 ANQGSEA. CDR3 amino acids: CSVAKRLAGPDEQFF. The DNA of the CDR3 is TGCAGCGTGGCTAAAAGACTAGCGGGGCCTGATGAGCAGTTCTTC.

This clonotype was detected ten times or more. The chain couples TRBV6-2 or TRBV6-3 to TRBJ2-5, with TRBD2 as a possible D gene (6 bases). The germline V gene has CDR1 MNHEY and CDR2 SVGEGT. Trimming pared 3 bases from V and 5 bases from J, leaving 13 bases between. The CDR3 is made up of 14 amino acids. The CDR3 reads CASSYFRERETQYF. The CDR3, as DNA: TGTGCCAGCAGTTATTTCCGGGAGCGGGAGACCCAGTACTTC.

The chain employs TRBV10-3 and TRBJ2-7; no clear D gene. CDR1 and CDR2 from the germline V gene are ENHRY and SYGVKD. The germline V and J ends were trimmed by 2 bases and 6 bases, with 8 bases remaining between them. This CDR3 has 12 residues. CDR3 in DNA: TGTGCCATCAGTGAGATCTTAGCCGAGCAGTACTTC. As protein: CAISEILAEQYF.

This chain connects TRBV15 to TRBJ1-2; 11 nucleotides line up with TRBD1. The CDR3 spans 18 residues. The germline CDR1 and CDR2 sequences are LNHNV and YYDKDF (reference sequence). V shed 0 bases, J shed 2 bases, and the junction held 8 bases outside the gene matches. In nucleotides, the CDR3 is TGTGCCACCAGCAGAGATCTGGACAGGGGGCGACTCAACTATGGCTACACCTTC. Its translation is CATSRDLDRGRLNYGYTF.

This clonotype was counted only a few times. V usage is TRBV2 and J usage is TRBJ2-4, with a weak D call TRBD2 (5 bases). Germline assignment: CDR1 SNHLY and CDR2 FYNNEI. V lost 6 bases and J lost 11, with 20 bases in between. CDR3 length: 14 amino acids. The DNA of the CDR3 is TGTGCCAGCAGAGGCGGGCCCACCCACGGCCTTCAGTACTTC. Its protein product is CASRGGPTHGLQYF.

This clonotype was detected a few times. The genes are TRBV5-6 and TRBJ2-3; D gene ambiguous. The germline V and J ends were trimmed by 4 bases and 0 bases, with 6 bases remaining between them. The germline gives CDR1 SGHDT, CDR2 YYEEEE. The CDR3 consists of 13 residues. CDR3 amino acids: CASSPESTDTQYF. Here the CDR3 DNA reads TGTGCCAGCAGCCCCGAGAGCACAGATACGCAGTATTTT.

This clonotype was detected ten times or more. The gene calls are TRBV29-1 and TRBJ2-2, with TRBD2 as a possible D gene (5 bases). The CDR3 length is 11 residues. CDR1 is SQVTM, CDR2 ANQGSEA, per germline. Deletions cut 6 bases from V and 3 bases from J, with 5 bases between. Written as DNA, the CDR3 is TGCAGCGTCGGGGACACCGGGGAGCTGTTTTTT. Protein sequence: CSVGDTGELFF.

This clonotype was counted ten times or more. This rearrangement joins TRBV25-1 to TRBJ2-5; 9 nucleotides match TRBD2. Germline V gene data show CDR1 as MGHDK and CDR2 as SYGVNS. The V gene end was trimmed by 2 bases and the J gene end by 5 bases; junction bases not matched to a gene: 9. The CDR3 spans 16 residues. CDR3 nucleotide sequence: TGTGCCAGCAGTGAACAGACTAGCGGTAGGGGGGAGACCCAGTACTTC. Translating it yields CASSEQTSGRGETQYF.

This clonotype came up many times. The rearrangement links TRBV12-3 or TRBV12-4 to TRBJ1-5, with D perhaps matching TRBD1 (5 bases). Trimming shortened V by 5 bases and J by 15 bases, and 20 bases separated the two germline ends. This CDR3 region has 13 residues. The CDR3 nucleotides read TGTGCCAGCAGTGCCGTACTTGCAGGGAATATGCATTTT. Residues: CASSAVLAGNMHF.

The CDR3 region is CASSLDGQPQHF. The CDR3 DNA reads as TGCGCCAGCAGCTTGGATGGGCAGCCCCAGCATTTT. This chain connects TRBV5-1 to TRBJ1-5, with no clear D. Germline CDR1 and CDR2: SGHRS and YFSETQ. The V and J ends lost 0 bases and 7 bases respectively, with 5 bases between them. This CDR3 comprises 12 residues.